The present T cell receptor (beta chain) was sequenced within a study of blood T cell repertoires in COVID-19. About the research overall: Material from acute and convalescent COVID-19 was sourced from the United States, Italy and Spain.

Per germline, CDR1 MGHRA and CDR2 YSYEKL. J lost 0 bases, V lost 5 bases, and 4 bases had no gene match. This CDR3 is built from 15 residues. Method: immunoSEQ multiplex PCR; TCRdb's copy keeps in-frame clones and lacks some. The sample has just over 200,000 clones, about 78% seen once. The origin of this receptor is a woman aged 70 to 79 with acute or convalescent COVID-19. V and J are TRBV4-1 and TRBJ2-3; 8 bases agree with TRBD1. The sample comprised peripheral blood. The CDR3 DNA sequence: TGCGCCAGCAGCGACCGGGACAGGAGCACAGATACGCAGTATTTT. It is translated as CASSDRDRSTDTQYF.